This entry is about one T cell receptor beta chain. No cognate antigen has been identified for it. Base qualities are missing; no much larger clone stands one base away. This entry belongs to a study of vaccination and CD4 T cells after COVID-19 (dated by TCRdb to between 2021 and 2023). The study in broad terms: SARS-CoV-2 positivity had been established in the convalescent patients by nasal swab PCR, and mild disease was recorded in several of these patients and severe disease in one. The convalescent cohort included six males and four females, with two Hispanic individuals, seven Caucasians, two Asians and one multiracial person. Each participant got two doses of either the Pfizer-BioNTech BNT162b2 vaccine (n=8) or the Moderna mRNA-1273 vaccine (n=2). Post-COVID blood samples were collected from convalescent patients a median of around 100 days after diagnosis, with a range of roughly 35 to 161 days. Post-vaccine blood samples were obtained a median of around 67 days after the second vaccine dose, with a range of roughly 14 to 241 days. A few convalescent patients were sampled both early after vaccination (day 14) and late after vaccination (days 161 to 241). In around nine COVID-19 convalescent patients and a handful of infection-naive healthy vaccine recipients, the spike-specific CD4+ TCR repertoire before mRNA vaccination was compared with the repertoire after mRNA vaccination.

The CDR3 goes from the cysteine to the phenylalanine over 15 residues. Of the read, only the CDR3 DNA is kept; its 45 bases are in frame from base 1. Compared with germline, V lacks 5 bases and J lacks 2 bases; bases without a gene match: 9. According to the germline V gene, CDR1 reads MNHNS and CDR2 reads SASEGT. Receptor libraries were prepared by PCR. Sequencing used an Illumina iSeq 100. The authors' analysis ran thus. Non-productive sequences were removed, and CDR3s not starting with C, not ending with F or W, or shorter than 7 amino acids were discarded. Similarity between CDR3 sequences was evaluated in R version 3.6.1 using Levenshtein distances (stringdist) and unrooted phylogenetic trees (ape). TCRdb took the public reads, trimmed them with fastp at Q25, ran MiXCR for clone calling and kept in-frame beta chains. Each entry merges the rows of one CDR3 protein and shows their most common DNA and genes. TCRdb assigned the V and J calls; the authors' analysis was not used. Across this sample there are around 26,000 distinct CDR3 sequences, with about 54% seen only once. Roughly 5.5% of the sample rests with the top ten.

General study outcomes and caveats: Although the median number of SARS-CoV-2-reactive clonotypes went up from some 23 after infection to around 39 after vaccination, the increase was not significant. The study included relatively few convalescent patients and did not analyze early timepoints after natural infection. Nearly all vaccine-specific clones in convalescent patients (304 of 307) were mono-reactive for SARS-CoV-2 spike rather than cross-reactive with common cold coronaviruses. In convalescent patients, a median around 90% of post-vaccine SARS-CoV-2-reactive clones were detected only after vaccination, suggesting vaccine-specific priming.

The time point label corresponds to: late sampling 161 to 241 days after vaccination in a few convalescent patients. The convalescent patients' positive SARS-CoV-2 PCR tests fell between March and December 2020, which was before the Alpha, Beta and Delta variants emerged in the United States. PBMCs were separated from whole blood using Ficoll-Paque Plus gradient centrifugation and then either used fresh or cryopreserved at -140C. Here the sequenced sample was CD4+ T cells from blood, taken about 7 months after SARS-CoV-2 vaccination. The chain was built from TRBV6-1 and TRBJ2-7; 7 bases in the middle match TRBD1. This sequence originates from a human donor who had recovered from COVID-19. The DNA is as follows: TGTGCCAGCAGTACCCCGGGACAGACTCCCTACGAGCAGTACTTC. This encodes CASSTPGQTPYEQYF.